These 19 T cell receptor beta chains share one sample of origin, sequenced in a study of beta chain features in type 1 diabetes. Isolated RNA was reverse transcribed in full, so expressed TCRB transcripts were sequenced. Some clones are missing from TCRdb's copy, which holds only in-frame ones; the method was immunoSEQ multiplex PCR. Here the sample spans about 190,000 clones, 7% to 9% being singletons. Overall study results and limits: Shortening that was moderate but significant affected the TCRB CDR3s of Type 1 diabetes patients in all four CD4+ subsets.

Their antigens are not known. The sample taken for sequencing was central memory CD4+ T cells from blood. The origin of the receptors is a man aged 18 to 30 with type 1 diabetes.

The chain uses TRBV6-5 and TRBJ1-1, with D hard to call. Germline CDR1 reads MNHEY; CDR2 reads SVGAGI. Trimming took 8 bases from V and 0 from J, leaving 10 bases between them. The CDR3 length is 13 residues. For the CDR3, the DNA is TGTGCCAGCCGCATCGGGGTGAACACTGAAGCTTTCTTT. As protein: CASRIGVNTEAFF.

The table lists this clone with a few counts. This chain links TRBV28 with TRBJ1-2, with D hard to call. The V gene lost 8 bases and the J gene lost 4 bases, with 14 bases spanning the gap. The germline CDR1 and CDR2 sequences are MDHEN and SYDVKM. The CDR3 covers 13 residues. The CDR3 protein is CASRPGEGYGYTF. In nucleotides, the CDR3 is TGTGCCAGCCGTCCCGGGGAGGGCTATGGCTACACCTTC.

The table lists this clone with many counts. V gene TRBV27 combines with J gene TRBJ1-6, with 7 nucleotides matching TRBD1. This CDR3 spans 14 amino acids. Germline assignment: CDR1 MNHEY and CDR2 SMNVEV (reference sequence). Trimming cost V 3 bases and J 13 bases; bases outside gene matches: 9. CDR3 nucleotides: TGTGCCAGCAGTTTTGGAGGGGGCGAGGTTCCCCTCCACTTT. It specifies CASSFGGGEVPLHF.

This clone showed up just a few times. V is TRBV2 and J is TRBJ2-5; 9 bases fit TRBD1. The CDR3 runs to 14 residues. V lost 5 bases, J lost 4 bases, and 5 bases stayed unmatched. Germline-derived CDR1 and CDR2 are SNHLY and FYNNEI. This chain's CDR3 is CASSNRDRVETQYF. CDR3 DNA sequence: TGTGCCAGCAGTAACCGGGACAGGGTAGAGACCCAGTACTTC. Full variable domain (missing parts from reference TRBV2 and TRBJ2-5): EPEVTQTPSHQVTQMGQEVILRCVPISNHLYFYWYRQILGQKVEFLVSFYNNEISEKSEIFDDQFSVERPDGSNFTLKIRSTKLEDSAMYFCASSNRDRVETQYFGPGTRLLVL.

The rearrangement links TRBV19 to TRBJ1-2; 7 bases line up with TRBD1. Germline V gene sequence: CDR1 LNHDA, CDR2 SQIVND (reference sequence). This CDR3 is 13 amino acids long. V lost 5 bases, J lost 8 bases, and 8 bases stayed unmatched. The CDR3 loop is CASSEQTGLGYTF. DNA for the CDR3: TGTGCCAGTAGTGAACAGACAGGGCTCGGCTACACCTTC.

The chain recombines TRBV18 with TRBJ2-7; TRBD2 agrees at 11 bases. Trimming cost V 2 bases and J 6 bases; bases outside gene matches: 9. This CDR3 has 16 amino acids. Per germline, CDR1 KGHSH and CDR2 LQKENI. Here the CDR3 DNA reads TGTGCCAGCTCACCAACAGCTAGCGGGGGGCCTGGCGAGCAGTACTTC. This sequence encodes CASSPTASGGPGEQYF.

CDR3 region: CSVNPGTANYGYTF. Here the CDR3 DNA reads TGCAGCGTGAATCCTGGGACAGCTAACTATGGCTACACCTTC. The rearrangement joins TRBV29-1 to TRBJ1-2; 7 bases agree with TRBD1. Germline values: CDR1 SQVTM, CDR2 ANQGSEA. V lost 6 bases, J lost 0 bases, and 7 bases stayed unmatched. This CDR3 has 14 residues.

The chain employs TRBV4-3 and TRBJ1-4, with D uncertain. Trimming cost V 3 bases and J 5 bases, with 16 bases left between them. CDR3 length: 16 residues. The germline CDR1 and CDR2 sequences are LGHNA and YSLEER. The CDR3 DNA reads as TGCGCCAGCAGCCACCCGGCAGGAGGCCTGAATGAAAAACTGTTTTTT. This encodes CASSHPAGGLNEKLFF.

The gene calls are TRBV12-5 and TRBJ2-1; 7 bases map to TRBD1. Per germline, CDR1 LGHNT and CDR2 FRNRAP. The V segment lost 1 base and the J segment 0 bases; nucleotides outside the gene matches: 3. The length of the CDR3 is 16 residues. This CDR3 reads CASGLATGASYNEQFF. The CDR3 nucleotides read TGTGCTAGTGGTTTGGCCACAGGGGCCTCCTACAATGAGCAGTTCTTC.

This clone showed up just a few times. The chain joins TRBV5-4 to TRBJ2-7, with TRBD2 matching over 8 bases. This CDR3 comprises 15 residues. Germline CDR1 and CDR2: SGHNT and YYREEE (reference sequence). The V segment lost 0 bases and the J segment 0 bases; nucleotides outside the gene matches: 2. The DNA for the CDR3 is TGTGCCAGCAGCTTGGACGGGGGGGGCTCCTACGAGCAGTACTTC. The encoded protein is CASSLDGGGSYEQYF.

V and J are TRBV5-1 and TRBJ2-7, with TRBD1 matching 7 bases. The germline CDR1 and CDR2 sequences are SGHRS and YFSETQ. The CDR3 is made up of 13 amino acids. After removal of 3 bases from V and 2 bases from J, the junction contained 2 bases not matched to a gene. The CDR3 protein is CASSSQGAYEQYF. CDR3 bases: TGCGCCAGCAGCTCGCAGGGGGCCTACGAGCAGTACTTC.

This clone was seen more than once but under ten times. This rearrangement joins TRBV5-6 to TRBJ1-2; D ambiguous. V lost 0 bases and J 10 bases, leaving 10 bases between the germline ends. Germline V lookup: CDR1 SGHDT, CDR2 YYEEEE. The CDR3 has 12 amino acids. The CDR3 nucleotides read TGTGCCAGCAGCTTGGCTAGGATGCTCTACACCTTC. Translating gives CASSLARMLYTF.

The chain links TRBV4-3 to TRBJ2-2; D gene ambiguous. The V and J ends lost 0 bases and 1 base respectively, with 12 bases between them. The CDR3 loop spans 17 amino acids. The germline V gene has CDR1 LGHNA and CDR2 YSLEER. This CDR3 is CASSQDAVPLNTGELFF. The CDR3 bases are TGCGCCAGCAGCCAAGACGCGGTTCCTCTGAACACCGGGGAGCTGTTTTTT.

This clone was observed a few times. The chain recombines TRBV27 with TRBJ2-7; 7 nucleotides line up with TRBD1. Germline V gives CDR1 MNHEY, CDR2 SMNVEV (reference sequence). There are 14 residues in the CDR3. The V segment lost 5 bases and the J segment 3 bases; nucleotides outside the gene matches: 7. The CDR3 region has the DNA TGTGCCAGCAGTCCCCTCGACAGGGTCTACGAGCAGTACTTC. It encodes CASSPLDRVYEQYF.

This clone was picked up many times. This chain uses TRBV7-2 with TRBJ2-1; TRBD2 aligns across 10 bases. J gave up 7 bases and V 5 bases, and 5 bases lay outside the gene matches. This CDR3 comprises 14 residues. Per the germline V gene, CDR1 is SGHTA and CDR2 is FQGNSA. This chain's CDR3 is CASSRLAGANEQFF. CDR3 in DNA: TGTGCCAGCAGCCGTCTAGCGGGGGCGAATGAGCAGTTCTTC.

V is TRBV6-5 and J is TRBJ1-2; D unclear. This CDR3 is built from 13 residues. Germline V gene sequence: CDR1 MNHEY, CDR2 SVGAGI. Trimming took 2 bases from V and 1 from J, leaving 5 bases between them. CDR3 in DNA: TGTGCCAGCAGTTACAAGAGTAACTATGGCTACACCTTC. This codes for CASSYKSNYGYTF.

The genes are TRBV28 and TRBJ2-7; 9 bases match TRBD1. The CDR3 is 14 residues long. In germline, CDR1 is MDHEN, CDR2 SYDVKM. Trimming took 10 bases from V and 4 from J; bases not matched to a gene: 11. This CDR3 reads CATDTNRGRYEQYF. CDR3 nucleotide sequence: TGTGCCACCGATACAAACAGGGGGCGGTACGAGCAGTACTTC.

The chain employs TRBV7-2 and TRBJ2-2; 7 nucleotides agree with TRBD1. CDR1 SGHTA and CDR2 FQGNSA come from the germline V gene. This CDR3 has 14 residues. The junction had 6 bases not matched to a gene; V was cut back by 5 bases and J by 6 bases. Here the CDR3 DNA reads TGTGCCAGCAGCGACCCGACAGGGCCCGGGGAGCTGTTTTTT. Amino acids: CASSDPTGPGELFF.

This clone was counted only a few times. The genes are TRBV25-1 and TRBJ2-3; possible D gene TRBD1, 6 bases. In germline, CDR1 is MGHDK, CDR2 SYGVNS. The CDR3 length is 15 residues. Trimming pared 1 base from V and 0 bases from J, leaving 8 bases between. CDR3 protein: CASSEWTVSTDTQYF. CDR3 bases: TGTGCCAGCAGTGAATGGACAGTTAGCACAGATACGCAGTATTTT.